This T cell receptor (beta chain) was identified in a study of blood T cell repertoires in COVID-19. About the study: Acute-phase and convalescent COVID-19 samples originated in the United States, Italy and Spain. PBMCs, B-cell-depleted T cells, or T cells were the source of the cDNA or gDNA that made up the material.

The V end was cut by 1 base, the J end by 0 bases, with 13 bases between. This CDR3 has 17 amino acids. Germline CDR1 is MNHNS and CDR2 is SASEGT. This clone occurred once. Original methodology: Reference gene primer amplification in the assay estimated nucleated cell counts. Data came from immunoSEQ multiplex PCR; TCRdb stores just in-frame clones and leaves some out. V and J calls and clone size come straight from that table; D and trimming were deduced from the DNA. Seen here are a few hundred thousand clones, 80% to 90% observed once, and the top ten hold about 2%. Recovered status in Cohort 3 required two negative PCRs, clearance, or symptom resolution.

What was sequenced was PBMCs or T cells enriched from blood (not recorded which). This receptor was obtained from a man aged 25-45 years who had recovered from COVID-19. The chain joins TRBV6-1 to TRBJ2-1; D is possibly TRBD1 (6 bases). The DNA for the CDR3 is TGTGCCAGCAGTGAAGAGTGGGGACAACCCTCCTACAATGAGCAGTTCTTC. This translates into CASSEEWGQPSYNEQFF.